These T cell receptor beta chains were read from a single sample in a study of OX40 agonist ivuxolimab in advanced cancers. The assay was immunoSEQ multiplex PCR, and TCRdb's table has in-frame clones only and misses some. The table includes over 45,000 clones, 84% detected once. Specimen: CD4+ or CD8+ T cells sorted from blood, collected in a trial of the OX40 agonist ivuxolimab. The receptors stem from an adult with an advanced solid tumor such as melanoma, head and neck, liver or kidney cancer. Both conserved end residues are part of each CDR3. The D gene is left open where the match is weak. Only some rows state a clone size, as once, few, many or a class for expanded clones.

TGTGCCAGCAGCCCTGAATGGGGATCGTGGAACTATGGCTACACCTTC | CASSPEWGSWNYGYTF | TRBJ1-2 | NA | 16 | NA | TRBV7-6
TGTGCCAGCAGCTCCTCCGGAGAGGCACTCTATGGCTACACCTTC | CASSSSGEALYGYTF | TRBJ1-2 | NA | 15 | NA | TRBV7-9
TGTGCCACCAGCAGTATTGAAGACCTGCCAGGGCAGCCCCAGCATTTT | CATSSIEDLPGQPQHF | TRBJ1-5 | NA | 16 | NA | TRBV15
TGTGCCTCTGGTCGGCGGGGTGCAGACACTGAAGCTTTCTTT | CASGRRGADTEAFF | TRBJ1-1 | NA | 14 | few | TRBV19
TGTGCCAGCAGCTTAGCGCTGATAGCGGGGGGCGACTACAATGAGCAGTTCTTC | CASSLALIAGGDYNEQFF | TRBJ2-1 | TRBD2 | 18 | once | TRBV7-2
TGCGCCAGCAGCCAAGATGGGGGACAGGTTTATGGCTACACCTTC | CASSQDGGQVYGYTF | TRBJ1-2 | TRBD1 | 15 | NA | TRBV4-3
TGTGCCAGCAGTGAGCGAGGGAGCAATCAGCCCCAGCATTTT | CASSERGSNQPQHF | TRBJ1-5 | NA | 14 | NA | TRBV6-1
TGTGCCAGCAGCTTGGCCGGCCCCGGGGGCTACACCTTC | CASSLAGPGGYTF | TRBJ1-2 | NA | 13 | NA | TRBV5-5
TGTGCCAGCAGCCTAACAGGGGGCGCAGGCACCATATATTTT | CASSLTGGAGTIYF | TRBJ1-3 | TRBD1 | 14 | NA | TRBV9
TGTGCCAGCAGCCCGGGACAGGGCTCCTACAATGAGCAGTTCTTC | CASSPGQGSYNEQFF | TRBJ2-1 | TRBD1 | 15 | few | TRBV5-4
TGTGCCAGTACCTCGACAGGATACAATCAGCCCCAGCATTTT | CASTSTGYNQPQHF | TRBJ1-5 | NA | 14 | NA | TRBV19
TGCGCCAGCAGCCCCACCTTGACAGGGTCGATCGAGCAGTACTTC | CASSPTLTGSIEQYF | TRBJ2-7 | TRBD1 | 15 | NA | TRBV4-3
TGTGCCAGCAGCTTAGAGGGGACAGGGGTCAGGGGCACTGAAGCTTTCTTT | CASSLEGTGVRGTEAFF | TRBJ1-1 | TRBD1 | 17 | once | TRBV11-2
TGTGCCAGCAGCCAAGACGGATCCACAGATACGCAGTATTTT | CASSQDGSTDTQYF | TRBJ2-3 | NA | 14 | few | TRBV4-2
TGTGCCAGCAGCTTTGTCTTCCAAGAGACCCAGTACTTC | CASSFVFQETQYF | TRBJ2-5 | NA | 13 | NA | TRBV7-2
TGTGCCAGCAGTGTTGCAATCCTTCAGCCCCAGCATTTT | CASSVAILQPQHF | TRBJ1-5 | NA | 13 | NA | TRBV2
TGTGCCATCAGTGAGCAGGCGGGATCGTACAATGAGCAGTTCTTC | CAISEQAGSYNEQFF | TRBJ2-1 | NA | 15 | NA | TRBV10-3
TGTGCCAGCAGTTTAACCGGCCTCTTTGGGTACGAGCAGTACTTC | CASSLTGLFGYEQYF | TRBJ2-7 | NA | 15 | NA | TRBV28
TGTGCCTGGAGGGGTAGCGGATACGAGCAGTACTTC | CAWRGSGYEQYF | TRBJ2-7 | NA | 12 | NA | TRBV30
TGTGCCAGCAGCCAGTTACAGGGCCTTAATTCACCCCTCCACTTT | CASSQLQGLNSPLHF | TRBJ1-6 | NA | 15 | NA | TRBV6-4
TGTGCCAGCGCCGCAAGGACGGGGCTAGATGGCTACACCTTC | CASAARTGLDGYTF | TRBJ1-2 | NA | 14 | NA | TRBV7-2
TGTGCCAGCAGGTCAACGGGGGGCCAGCAGTTCTTC | CASRSTGGQQFF | TRBJ2-1 | NA | 12 | NA | TRBV6-5
TGTGCCTGGTCACAAGCCAGCCACACTGAAGCTTTCTTT | CAWSQASHTEAFF | TRBJ1-1 | NA | 13 | NA | TRBV30
TGTGCTGGGGGAGGAATGAACACTGAAGCTTTCTTT | CAGGGMNTEAFF | TRBJ1-1 | NA | 12 | NA | TRBV7-9
TGTGCCAGCAGCGAGGAGACCCAGTACTTC | CASSEETQYF | TRBJ2-5 | NA | 10 | NA | TRBV6-1
TGTGCCAGCAGCCCTGGACAGGCAAGCTCCTACGAGCAGTACTTC | CASSPGQASSYEQYF | TRBJ2-7 | TRBD1 | 15 | NA | TRBV7-6
TGTGCCAGCCACCCGGGGGGGCAAGAGACCCAGTACTTC | CASHPGGQETQYF | TRBJ2-5 | TRBD2 | 13 | NA | TRBV6-5
TGTGCCAGCAGCTTACTCGTCGACCCTCTCTCTCCCTACAATGAGCAGTTCTTC | CASSLLVDPLSPYNEQFF | TRBJ2-1 | NA | 18 | NA | TRBV7-9
TGTGCTAGCAGCCTTGGACTAGCTAACAACAATGAGCAGTTCTTC | CASSLGLANNNEQFF | TRBJ2-1 | TRBD2 | 15 | NA | TRBV7-7
TGTGCCAGCAGCCAGGATGCAACTAATGAAAAACTGTTTTTT | CASSQDATNEKLFF | TRBJ1-4 | NA | 14 | NA | TRBV7-9
TGTGCCAGCAGCTTGTTCAGGGGTGGGGAGACCCAGTACTTC | CASSLFRGGETQYF | TRBJ2-5 | NA | 14 | NA | TRBV5-8
TGTGCCAGCACCACCCCCCGACTCACCGGGGAGCTGTTTTTT | CASTTPRLTGELFF | TRBJ2-2 | NA | 14 | once | TRBV6-1
TGTGCCAGCAGTCCCCCGGGGACCTTGGGGCCCTATGGCTACACCTTC | CASSPPGTLGPYGYTF | TRBJ1-2 | NA | 16 | NA | TRBV28
TGCGCCAGCAGTCTCGCTGGGACAGGGGACGGCAAAAGCTCCTACGAGCAGTACTTC | CASSLAGTGDGKSSYEQYF | TRBJ2-7 | TRBD1 | 19 | NA | TRBV23-1
TGTGCCAGCTCGGGTACCGGACGCACTGAAGCTTTCTTT | CASSGTGRTEAFF | TRBJ1-1 | NA | 13 | once | TRBV18
TGCGCCAGCAGCCGGACAGGAGACCAAGAGACCCAGTACTTC | CASSRTGDQETQYF | TRBJ2-5 | TRBD1 | 14 | NA | TRBV5-1
TGTGCCAGTAGTATGGGTCCCAGGGTTGAGAATGAGCAGTTCTTC | CASSMGPRVENEQFF | TRBJ2-1 | NA | 15 | NA | TRBV19
TGTGCCAGCAGCGAGACAGTCAACTATGGCTACACCTTC | CASSETVNYGYTF | TRBJ1-2 | NA | 13 | few | TRBV9
TGTGCCAGCAGCTTAATACAGGCCTTGAACACTGAAGCTTTCTTT | CASSLIQALNTEAFF | TRBJ1-1 | NA | 15 | NA | TRBV7-9
TGCAGCGTTGAATCCCTGGGCACCTACAATGAGCAGTTCTTC | CSVESLGTYNEQFF | TRBJ2-1 | NA | 14 | NA | TRBV29-1
TGCGCCAGCAGTGTCGACAGGACCTACGAGCAGTACTTC | CASSVDRTYEQYF | TRBJ2-7 | NA | 13 | NA | TRBV10-2
TGTGCCAGCAAATCTGGTGATTATAATTCACCCCTCCACTTT | CASKSGDYNSPLHF | TRBJ1-6 | NA | 14 | NA | TRBV6-5
TGTGCCAGCAAGCTAGGGCCAATCCCCATATATTTT | CASKLGPIPIYF | TRBJ1-3 | NA | 12 | once | TRBV2
TGTGCCAGCAGCCAAGAGACCCAGTACTTC | CASSQETQYF | TRBJ2-5 | NA | 10 | once | TRBV28
TGTGCCAGCAGTTTAAAGTACACGGGGAACACTGAAGCTTTCTTT | CASSLKYTGNTEAFF | TRBJ1-1 | NA | 15 | NA | TRBV27
TGTGCCAGTAGCCCCAATCAAGAGACCCAGTACTTC | CASSPNQETQYF | TRBJ2-5 | NA | 12 | NA | TRBV19
TGCGCCAGCAGCTTGGGTAGCGGGGGCAATGAGCAGTTCTTC | CASSLGSGGNEQFF | TRBJ2-1 | TRBD2 | 14 | NA | TRBV5-1
TGCGCCAGCAGTGCGGGACAGGGGGCAGGGGAGACCCAGTACTTC | CASSAGQGAGETQYF | TRBJ2-5 | TRBD1 | 15 | NA | TRBV10-2
TGTGCCAGCAGTCTCTGGGCCGGGAACACCATATATTTT | CASSLWAGNTIYF | TRBJ1-3 | NA | 13 | NA | TRBV6-5
TGTGCCAGCAGCTTGGTCCTCTCTGGAAACACCATATATTTT | CASSLVLSGNTIYF | TRBJ1-3 | NA | 14 | NA | TRBV7-9
TGTGCCAGCAGCTTAAACGTGCGTTACAACACTGAAGCTTTCTTT | CASSLNVRYNTEAFF | TRBJ1-1 | NA | 15 | NA | TRBV7-9
TGTGCCAGTAGTCCCGGGACAGGGGCGCTCCAAGAGACCCAGTACTTC | CASSPGTGALQETQYF | TRBJ2-5 | TRBD1 | 16 | once | TRBV19
TGTGCCAGCAGTGAGGGTTCTGGGGCCAACGTCCTGACTTTC | CASSEGSGANVLTF | TRBJ2-6 | NA | 14 | NA | TRBV6-1
TGTGCCAGCAGTGATTGGGGACAGGGTCATGATACGCAGTATTTT | CASSDWGQGHDTQYF | TRBJ2-3 | TRBD1 | 15 | NA | TRBV6-6
TGTGCCAGCAGTTGGGGATACACTGAAGCTTTCTTT | CASSWGYTEAFF | TRBJ1-1 | NA | 12 | few | TRBV6-5
TGTGCCAGCATTACCACCTCGGGCGGGAAATACGAGCAGTACTTC | CASITTSGGKYEQYF | TRBJ2-7 | NA | 15 | NA | TRBV28
TGTGCCATCAAGGGGACTAGCGGGGGGGGCCCGAACACCGGGGAGCTGTTTTTT | CAIKGTSGGGPNTGELFF | TRBJ2-2 | TRBD2 | 18 | NA | TRBV10-3